This T cell receptor beta chain was retrieved from a study of shared clonotypes between healthy human individuals. Study-level background: Ranging from 18 to 49 in age, donors were a couple of women and a few men.

Donors included only healthy HIV-negative adults lacking recent acute infections or vaccinations. Every donor, a Caucasian adult, lived in Nashville, Tennessee. Replicate PCRs run on unsorted PBMC used 300 ng DNA, which was approximately 30,000 T cell genomes. Some clones are missing from TCRdb's copy, which holds only in-frame ones; the method was immunoSEQ multiplex PCR. The profile shows about 87,000 clones, over 40% of them singletons. This clone occurred a few times. Mismatch with germline at one junction end may stem from a read error. Sequenced: PBMCs. The source of this sequence is a woman aged 40 to 50 in good health. Some clones in this sample may be carry-over from other donors' samples.

For the CDR3, the DNA is TGCAGCGTGGAGCCGGGACTAGCGACAGGTACGCAGTATTTT. This sequence encodes CSVEPGLATGTQYF. This sequence joins TRBV29-1 and TRBJ2-3; TRBD2 matches 10 bases. Germline CDR1 reads SQVTM; CDR2 reads ANQGSEA. This CDR3 has 14 residues.